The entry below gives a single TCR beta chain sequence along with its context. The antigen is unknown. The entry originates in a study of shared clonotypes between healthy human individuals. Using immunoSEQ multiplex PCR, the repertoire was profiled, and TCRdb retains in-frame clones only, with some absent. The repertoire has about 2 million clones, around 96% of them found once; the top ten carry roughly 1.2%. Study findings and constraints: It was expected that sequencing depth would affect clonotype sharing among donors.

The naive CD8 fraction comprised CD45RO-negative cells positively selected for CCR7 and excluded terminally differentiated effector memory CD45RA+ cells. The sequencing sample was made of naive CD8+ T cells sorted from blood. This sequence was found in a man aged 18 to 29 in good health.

The CDR3 DNA sequence: TGTGCCAGCAGCTCAGGCCTGGCAGGGTCGGAGAACACTGAAGCTTTCTTT. Amino acid sequence: CASSSGLAGSENTEAFF. V is TRBV7-9 and J is TRBJ1-1; weak D call: TRBD1 (5 bases). The CDR3 spans 17 residues. V was clipped by 4 bases and J by 1 base, with 19 bases between them. In germline, CDR1 is SEHNR, CDR2 FQNEAQ (reference sequence).